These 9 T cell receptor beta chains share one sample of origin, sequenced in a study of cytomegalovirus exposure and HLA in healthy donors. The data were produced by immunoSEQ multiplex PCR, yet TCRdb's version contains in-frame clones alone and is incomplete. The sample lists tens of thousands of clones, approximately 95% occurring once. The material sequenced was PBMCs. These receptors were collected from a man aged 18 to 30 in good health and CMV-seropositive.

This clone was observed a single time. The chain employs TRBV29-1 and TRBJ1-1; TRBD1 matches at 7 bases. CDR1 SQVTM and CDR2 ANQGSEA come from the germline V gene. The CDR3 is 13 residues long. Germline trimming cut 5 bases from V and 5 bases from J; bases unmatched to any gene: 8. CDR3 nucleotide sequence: TGCAGCGTTAAGCACAGGGGAGGAACTGAAGCTTTCTTT. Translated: CSVKHRGGTEAFF.

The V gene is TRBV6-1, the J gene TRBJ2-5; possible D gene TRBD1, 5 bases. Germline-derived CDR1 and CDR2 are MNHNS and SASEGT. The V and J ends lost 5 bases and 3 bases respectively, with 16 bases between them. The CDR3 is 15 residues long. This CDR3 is CASSPIIRQKETQYF. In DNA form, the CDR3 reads TGTGCCAGCAGTCCCATCATTCGACAGAAAGAGACCCAGTACTTC.

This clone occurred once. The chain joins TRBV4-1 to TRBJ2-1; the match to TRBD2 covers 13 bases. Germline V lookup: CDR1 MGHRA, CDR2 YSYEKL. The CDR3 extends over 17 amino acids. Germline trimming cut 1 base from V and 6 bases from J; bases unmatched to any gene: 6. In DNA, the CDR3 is TGCGCCAGCAGCCAAGGGACAAGACTAGCGGGAGGCAATGAGCAGTTCTTC. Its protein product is CASSQGTRLAGGNEQFF.

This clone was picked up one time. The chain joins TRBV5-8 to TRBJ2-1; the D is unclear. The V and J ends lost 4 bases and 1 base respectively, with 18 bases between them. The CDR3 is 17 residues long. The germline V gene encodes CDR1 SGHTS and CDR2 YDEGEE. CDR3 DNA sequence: TGTGCCAGCAGCACCGCCGACATCTTCCGTTCCTACAATGAGCAGTTCTTC. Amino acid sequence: CASSTADIFRSYNEQFF.

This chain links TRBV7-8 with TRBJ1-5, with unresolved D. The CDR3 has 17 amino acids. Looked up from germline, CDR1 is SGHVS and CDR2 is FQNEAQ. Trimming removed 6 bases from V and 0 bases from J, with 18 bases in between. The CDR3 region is CASRLDNQIYSNQPQHF. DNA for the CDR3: TGTGCCAGCAGACTCGACAATCAGATTTATAGCAATCAGCCCCAGCATTTT.

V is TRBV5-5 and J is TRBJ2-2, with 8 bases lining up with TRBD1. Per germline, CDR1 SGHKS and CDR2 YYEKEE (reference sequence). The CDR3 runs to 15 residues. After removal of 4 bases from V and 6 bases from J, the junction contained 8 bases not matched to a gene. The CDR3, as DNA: TGTGCCAGCAGCGCAACAGGGGGTTGGGCCGGGGAGCTGTTTTTT. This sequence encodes CASSATGGWAGELFF.

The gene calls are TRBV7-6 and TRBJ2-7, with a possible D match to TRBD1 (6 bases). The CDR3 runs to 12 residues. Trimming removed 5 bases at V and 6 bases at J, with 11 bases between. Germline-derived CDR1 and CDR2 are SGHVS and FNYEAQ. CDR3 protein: CASSLQGVEQYF. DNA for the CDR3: TGTGCCAGCAGCCTACAGGGTGTCGAGCAGTACTTC.

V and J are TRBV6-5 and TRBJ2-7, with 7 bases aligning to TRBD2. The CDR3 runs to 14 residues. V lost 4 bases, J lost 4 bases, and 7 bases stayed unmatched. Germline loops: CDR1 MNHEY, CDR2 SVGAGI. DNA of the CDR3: TGTGCCAGCAGTTCGCGGGAGAATTTTTACGAGCAGTACTTC. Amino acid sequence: CASSSRENFYEQYF.

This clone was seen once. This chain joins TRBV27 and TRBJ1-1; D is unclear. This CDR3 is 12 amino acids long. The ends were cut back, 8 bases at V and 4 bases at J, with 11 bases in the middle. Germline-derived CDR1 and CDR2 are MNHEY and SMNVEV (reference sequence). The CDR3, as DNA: TGTGCCAGCTGGAGATCGGGCACTGAAGCTTTCTTT. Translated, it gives CASWRSGTEAFF.